A single sample gave rise to the 32 T cell receptor beta chains below, sequenced in a study of brain T cells in children with intractable seizures. The time point here: blood from clinic visit 5 months post-surgery; TSC patient then seizure free. Sequencing used immunoSEQ multiplex PCR; TCRdb keeps in-frame clones, though not all of them. The repertoire holds hundreds of thousands of clones, with 85% to 95% as singletons. This material consisted of peripheral blood, taken less than 6 months after surgery. The receptors were sampled from a boy in the first two years of life with tuberous sclerosis and intractable seizures.

This chain joins TRBV19 and TRBJ1-2; TRBD1 matches 9 bases. This CDR3 contains 15 residues. V dropped 6 bases and J dropped 4; count of bases not matched to a gene: 9. Germline V gene sequence: CDR1 LNHDA, CDR2 SQIVND (reference sequence). The DNA for the CDR3 is TGTGCCAGTAGAACAGGGGGCCTAAGTTCCTATGGCTACACCTTC. It is translated as CASRTGGLSSYGYTF. Full variable domain (missing parts from reference TRBV19 and TRBJ1-2): DGGITQSPKYLFRKEGQNVTLSCEQNLNHDAMYWYRQDPGQGLRLIYYSQIVNDFQKGDIAEGYSVSREKKESFPLTVTSAQKNPTAFYLCASRTGGLSSYGYTFGSGTRLTVV.

V gene TRBV24-1 combines with J gene TRBJ2-7; 7 positions match TRBD1. In germline, CDR1 is KGHDR, CDR2 SFDVKD. Germline trimming cut 4 bases from V and 7 bases from J; bases unmatched to any gene: 12. CDR3 length: 15 amino acids. DNA for the CDR3: TGTGCCACCAGTGACCGACAGGGTGGGCTGGGGGAGCAGTACTTC. Translating gives CATSDRQGGLGEQYF.

The chain combines TRBV30 with TRBJ2-1, with TRBD2 matching 7 bases. V lost 4 bases, J lost 8 bases, and 2 bases stayed unmatched. Germline V gene sequence: CDR1 GTSNPN, CDR2 SVGIG (reference sequence). The CDR3 length is 11 residues. CDR3 amino acids: CAWTSGDEQFF. Written as DNA, the CDR3 is TGTGCCTGGACTAGCGGCGATGAGCAGTTCTTC.

The chain couples TRBV11-2 to TRBJ2-1; 8 bases are shared with TRBD2. The V and J ends lost 7 bases and 8 bases, in that order; junction bases with no gene match: 13. From germline, CDR1 is SGHAT and CDR2 FQNNGV. The CDR3 loop spans 15 amino acids. CDR3 amino acids: CASTLPGLGSHEQFF. CDR3 sequence (DNA): TGTGCCAGCACTCTCCCGGGACTAGGGTCACATGAGCAGTTCTTC. Using reference TRBV11-2 and TRBJ2-1 for the parts outside the CDR3, the full variable domain is EAGVAQSPRYKIIEKRQSVAFWCNPISGHATLYWYQQILGQGPKLLIQFQNNGVVDDSQLPKDRFSAERLKGVDSTLKIQPAKLEDSAVYLCASTLPGLGSHEQFFGPGTRLTVL.

Regarding this clone: The sample holds other DNA sequences that translate to the same CDR3. The chain carries TRBV6-4 and TRBJ2-3; unclear D gene. In germline, CDR1 is MRHNA, CDR2 SNTAGT. V shed 0 bases and J shed 2 bases, with 3 bases lying between them. The CDR3 totals 13 residues. The DNA of the CDR3 is TGTGCCAGCAGTGACTCGGACACAGATACGCAGTATTTT. As protein: CASSDSDTDTQYF.

The chain couples TRBV27 to TRBJ2-7; D is undetermined. Trimming took 5 bases from V and 5 from J, leaving 16 bases between them. The CDR3 is 14 amino acids. Germline CDR1 reads MNHEY; CDR2 reads SMNVEV (reference sequence). Here the CDR3 DNA reads TGTGCCAGCAGTCCCGTGTTGGGGATAGACGAGCAGTACTTC. This encodes CASSPVLGIDEQYF.

CDR3 protein: CSVNIPSATNEKLFF. The DNA of the CDR3 is TGCAGCGTTAACATTCCCTCCGCCACTAATGAAAAACTGTTTTTT. The chain joins TRBV29-1 to TRBJ1-4; D unclear. The CDR3 has 15 amino acids. CDR1 is SQVTM and CDR2 is ANQGSEA in the germline V gene. With 5 bases removed from V and 2 bases from J, the gap between germline ends came to 15 bases.

This chain joins TRBV10-3 and TRBJ1-5; D is uncertain. The germline V gene encodes CDR1 ENHRY and CDR2 SYGVKD. This CDR3 contains 13 residues. The V and J ends lost 4 bases and 3 bases respectively, with 7 bases between them. CDR3 amino acids: CAISASTNQPQHF. DNA for the CDR3: TGTGCCATCAGTGCGAGTACCAATCAGCCCCAGCATTTT.

The V and J genes are TRBV30 and TRBJ2-7; 8 bases agree with TRBD1. CDR1 and CDR2 (germline): GTSNPN, SVGIG (reference sequence). J gave up 3 bases and V 5 bases, and 3 bases lay outside the gene matches. This CDR3 spans 12 amino acids. The CDR3 coding sequence is TGTGCCTGGGGGGACAGGCACTACGAGCAGTACTTC. This encodes CAWGDRHYEQYF. The variable domain in full, with the rest retrieved from reference TRBV30 and TRBJ2-7, is SQTIHQWPATLVQPVGSPLSLECTVEGTSNPNLYWYRQAAGRGLQLLFYSVGIGQISSEVPQNLSASRPQDRQFILSSKKLLLSDSGFYLCAWGDRHYEQYFGPGTRLTVT.

The chain links TRBV21-1 to TRBJ2-4; TRBD2 was called by the table and not checked on the DNA. TRBV21-1 is flagged as a pseudogene. This CDR3 contains 16 residues. CDR3 DNA: TGTGCCAGCAGCAAAGCGGGGGGGATGGCCAAAAACATTCAGTACTTC. Translation: CASSKAGGMAKNIQYF.

This clone was seen a single time. V and J are TRBV25-1 and TRBJ1-4; D remains ambiguous. The V end was cut by 4 bases, the J end by 2 bases, with 8 bases between. Germline V CDR1 and CDR2: MGHDK, SYGVNS. The CDR3 length is 14 residues. Written as DNA, the CDR3 is TGTGCCAGCAGTGGGCGCTATACTAATGAAAAACTGTTTTTT. It encodes CASSGRYTNEKLFF.

The chain joins TRBV9 to TRBJ1-1; D uncertain. CDR1 and CDR2 from the germline V gene are SGDLS and YYNGEE. V gave up 2 bases and J gave up 0 bases, with 5 bases separating them. The CDR3 sequence is 13 residues long. The CDR3 bases are TGTGCCAGCAGCGTCCACCTGAACACTGAAGCTTTCTTT. This sequence encodes CASSVHLNTEAFF.

The CDR3 sequence is CASSPKRAGHSTDTQYF. CDR3 coding DNA: TGTGCCAGCAGCCCGAAGCGGGCAGGGCATAGCACAGATACGCAGTATTTT. This chain joins TRBV5-4 and TRBJ2-3; the D gene is possibly TRBD2 (6 bases). Trimming removed 4 bases from V and 0 bases from J, with 18 bases in between. This CDR3 is 17 amino acids long. From germline, CDR1 is SGHNT and CDR2 YYREEE (reference sequence).

This clone was detected once. CDR3 sequence (DNA): TGCGCCAGCAGCCAAGGTCGAGTTCGGCGGCAACTCTACGAGCAGTACTTC. Translating gives CASSQGRVRRQLYEQYF. The genes are TRBV4-1 and TRBJ2-7; D not resolved. V was cut by 1 base and J by 3 bases, with 19 bases left in between. Germline CDR1 and CDR2: MGHRA and YSYEKL. The CDR3 totals 17 residues.

The chain employs TRBV6-5 and TRBJ1-1; the D gene is possibly TRBD1 (6 bases). The CDR3 covers 15 residues. Germline V gene sequence: CDR1 MNHEY, CDR2 SVGAGI. The ends were cut back, 6 bases at V and 1 base at J, with 15 bases in the middle. DNA for the CDR3: TGTGCCAGCAGAAAGATCAAACAGGGGAACACTGAAGCTTTCTTT. Protein: CASRKIKQGNTEAFF.

This clone was found once. The V gene is TRBV15, the J gene TRBJ2-7, with 9 bases lining up with TRBD2. The CDR3 contains 14 residues. With V trimmed by 6 bases and J by 3 bases, 6 bases remained unmatched. CDR1 and CDR2 (germline): LNHNV, YYDKDF (reference sequence). The CDR3 nucleotides are TGTGCCACCAGTAACTGGCGGGGGGGCTACGAGCAGTACTTC. Translation: CATSNWRGGYEQYF.

The chain is built from TRBV5-4 and TRBJ1-3; no clear D gene. This CDR3 has 12 amino acids. Per the germline V gene, CDR1 is SGHNT and CDR2 is YYREEE (reference sequence). V lost 4 bases and J 7 bases, leaving 9 bases between the germline ends. The CDR3 DNA sequence: TGTGCCAGCAGCCGAGGGAGGAACACCATATATTTT. This codes for CASSRGRNTIYF.

This sequence joins TRBV21-1 and TRBJ1-6. TRBV21-1 is described as a pseudogene. This CDR3 spans 22 amino acids. The CDR3 reads CASSKLSELIGWGWAHNSPLHF. CDR3 coding DNA: TGTGCCAGCAGCAAACTGTCCGAATTAATTGGCTGGGGGTGGGCCCATAATTCACCCCTCCACTTT.

The genes are TRBV7-8 and TRBJ2-3; 11 bases are a match to TRBD2. The CDR3 is 18 residues long. The J segment lost 2 bases and the V segment lost 4 bases, leaving 11 bases of the junction unmatched. Germline loops: CDR1 SGHVS, CDR2 FQNEAQ. The CDR3: CASSYLRGSGRVTDTQYF. CDR3 sequence (DNA): TGTGCCAGCAGCTATCTCCGGGGTAGCGGGAGGGTCACAGATACGCAGTATTTT. Complete variable domain (other parts from reference TRBV7-8 and TRBJ2-3): GAGVSQSPRYKVAKRGQDVALRCDPISGHVSLFWYQQALGQGPEFLTYFQNEAQLDKSGLPSDRFFAERPEGSVSTLKIQRTQQEDSAVYLCASSYLRGSGRVTDTQYFGPGTRLTVL.

The CDR3 DNA follows: TGCAGCGTTGAGAGAGGTCGGGCCTCTAACTATGGCTACACCTTC. Translated: CSVERGRASNYGYTF. The chain is built from TRBV29-1 and TRBJ1-2; no firm D call. CDR1 is SQVTM, CDR2 ANQGSEA, per germline. With 3 bases removed from V and 0 bases from J, the gap between germline ends came to 14 bases. The CDR3 loop spans 15 amino acids. Combining the CDR3 with reference TRBV29-1 and TRBJ1-2 gives the whole variable domain SAVISQKPSRDICQRGTSLTIQCQVDSQVTMMFWYRQQPGQSLTLIATANQGSEATYESGFVIDKFPISRPNLTFSTLTVSNMSPEDSSIYLCSVERGRASNYGYTFGSGTRLTVV.

This clone came up once. The chain employs TRBV4-1 and TRBJ2-7; D tentatively fits TRBD1 or TRBD2 (6 bases each). The CDR3 consists of 13 residues. Trimming took 3 bases from V and 5 from J, leaving 11 bases between them. Looked up from germline, CDR1 is MGHRA and CDR2 is YSYEKL. CDR3 region: CASSQWGANEQYF. DNA of the CDR3: TGCGCCAGCAGCCAGTGGGGGGCAAACGAGCAGTACTTC.

The gene calls are TRBV3-1 (or the pseudogene TRBV3-2) and TRBJ2-4; 8 nucleotides agree with TRBD1. In germline, CDR1 is LGHDT, CDR2 YNNKEL (reference sequence). With V trimmed by 4 bases and J by 0 bases, 11 bases remained unmatched. The CDR3 has 18 amino acids. CDR3 bases: TGTGCCAGCAGCCTCGGAGACAGGGGAATTCTAGCCAAAAACATTCAGTACTTC. It specifies CASSLGDRGILAKNIQYF.

The chain's CDR3 is CAWSRDAFGYTF. The CDR3 DNA follows: TGTGCCTGGAGCAGGGATGCCTTTGGCTACACCTTC. This rearrangement joins TRBV30 to TRBJ1-2; a weak D match, TRBD1 (5 bases). Between the trimmed V and J ends, which lost 3 bases and 7 bases, there was a span of 12 bases. The germline V gene encodes CDR1 GTSNPN and CDR2 SVGIG (reference sequence). The CDR3 has 12 amino acids.

This chain uses TRBV7-3 with TRBJ2-1, with TRBD2 matching over 9 bases. Germline V gene lookup returns CDR1 SGHTA and CDR2 FQGTGA. The CDR3 extends over 15 amino acids. Losses at the gene ends were 2 bases for V and 5 bases for J; bases not matched to a gene: 4. The CDR3 DNA reads TGTGCCAGCAGCTTAGCTAGCGGGGCAAACAATGAGCAGTTCTTC. Encoded protein: CASSLASGANNEQFF.

The chain employs TRBV6-5 and TRBJ1-4, with D unresolved. This CDR3 comprises 12 residues. Trimming took 3 bases from V and 8 from J, leaving 7 bases between them. Germline V gene lookup returns CDR1 MNHEY and CDR2 SVGAGI. CDR3 nucleotides: TGTGCCAGCAGTTATAAAGGGGAAAAACTGTTTTTT. Its translation: CASSYKGEKLFF.

The chain links TRBV19 to TRBJ1-5; D might be TRBD1 (5 bases). Germline values: CDR1 LNHDA, CDR2 SQIVND (reference sequence). The CDR3 length is 12 residues. The V and J ends lost 5 bases and 10 bases respectively, with 12 bases between them. CDR3 bases: TGTGCCAGTAGTGGGGGGAAAGGACCCCAGCATTTT. This encodes CASSGGKGPQHF.

The J gene is TRBJ2-7, the V gene TRBV7-9; TRBD2 might be the D (6 bases). The germline gives CDR1 SEHNR, CDR2 FQNEAQ (reference sequence). The V gene lost 4 bases and the J gene lost 4 bases, with 17 bases spanning the gap. CDR3 length equals 15 residues. The CDR3 coding sequence is TGTGCCAGCAGCTCCCGCGGGGCAGGGCAATACGAGCAGTACTTC. This gives the protein CASSSRGAGQYEQYF.

This chain links TRBV7-9 with TRBJ1-4; no reliable D call. The CDR3 covers 15 residues. The V gene's germline CDR1 is SEHNR and CDR2 FQNEAQ (reference sequence). Trimming took off 5 bases at V and 2 bases at J, with 12 bases between the two ends. DNA of the CDR3: TGTGCCAGCAGCCGAGGAGGTTCGACTAATGAAAAACTGTTTTTT. Translated: CASSRGGSTNEKLFF.

The rearrangement uses TRBV7-9 and TRBJ1-4; 8 bases match TRBD1. CDR3 length: 16 amino acids. Germline-derived CDR1 and CDR2 are SEHNR and FQNEAQ (reference sequence). V shed 5 bases and J 0 bases; nucleotides not matched to a gene: 5. In DNA, the CDR3 is TGTGCCAGCAGCGGGACAGGACTTACAACTAATGAAAAACTGTTTTTT. It encodes CASSGTGLTTNEKLFF.

The rearrangement uses TRBV11-2 and TRBJ2-1; D possibly uses TRBD1 or TRBD2 (5 bases each). The CDR3 is 13 residues long. Germline V lookup: CDR1 SGHAT, CDR2 FQNNGV. V was trimmed by 8 bases and J by 6 bases, leaving 14 bases between them. CDR3 nucleotide sequence: TGTGCCAGCCCAAATGAGGGGTCCAATGAGCAGTTCTTC. Amino acid sequence: CASPNEGSNEQFF.

This sequence joins TRBV12-2 and TRBJ1-2. TRBV12-2 corresponds to a pseudogene. This CDR3 has 22 amino acids. The CDR3 loop reads CASRLEGRGFGRQTTHLYGYTF. For the CDR3, the DNA is TGTGCAAGTCGGTTAGAGGGTAGAGGGTTTGGTCGACAGACCACACATCTCTATGGCTACACCTTC.

This chain links TRBV19 with TRBJ2-5, with TRBD2 matching 11 bases. The length of the CDR3 is 18 residues. J gave up 5 bases and V 1 base, and 12 bases lay outside the gene matches. CDR1 and CDR2 from the germline V gene are LNHDA and SQIVND (reference sequence). In nucleotides, the CDR3 is TGTGCCAGTAGTATAGGGGTAGCGGGAGGGCCCCTCGGGGAGACCCAGTACTTC. Its protein is CASSIGVAGGPLGETQYF.